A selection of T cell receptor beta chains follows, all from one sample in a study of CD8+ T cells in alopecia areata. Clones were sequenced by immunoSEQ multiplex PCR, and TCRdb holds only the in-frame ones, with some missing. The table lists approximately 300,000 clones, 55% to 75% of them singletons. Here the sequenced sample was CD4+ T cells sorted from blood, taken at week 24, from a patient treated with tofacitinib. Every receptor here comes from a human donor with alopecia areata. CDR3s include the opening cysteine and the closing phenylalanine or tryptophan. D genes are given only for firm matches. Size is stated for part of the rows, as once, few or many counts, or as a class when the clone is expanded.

cdr3_nt: TGTGCCAGCAGTTCCTTCTCCGGGACAGGGAAATACGAGCAGTACTTC
cdr3_aa: CASSSFSGTGKYEQYF
d_call: TRBD1
j_call: TRBJ2-7
clone_size: once
v_call: TRBV27

cdr3_nt: TGTGCCAGCAGCCAAGTGAGGGCCGGGGAGCTGTTTTTT
cdr3_aa: CASSQVRAGELFF
d_call: -
j_call: TRBJ2-2
clone_size: -
v_call: TRBV14

cdr3_nt: TGCAGCGTTGAAGGCCCGGTTCACTCCCTCGACGATGAAAAACTGTTTTTT
cdr3_aa: CSVEGPVHSLDDEKLFF
d_call: -
j_call: TRBJ1-4
clone_size: -
v_call: TRBV29-1

cdr3_nt: TGCGCCAGCAGCTTGCGTAGCAATCAGCCCCAGCATTTT
cdr3_aa: CASSLRSNQPQHF
d_call: -
j_call: TRBJ1-5
clone_size: -
v_call: TRBV5-1

cdr3_nt: TGTGCCAGCTCCGTCCCAAGCACAGATACGCAGTATTTT
cdr3_aa: CASSVPSTDTQYF
d_call: -
j_call: TRBJ2-3
clone_size: -
v_call: TRBV6-6

cdr3_nt: TGCGCCAGCAGCTCCTCGAACACCGGGGAGCTGTTTTTT
cdr3_aa: CASSSSNTGELFF
d_call: -
j_call: TRBJ2-2
clone_size: -
v_call: TRBV5-1

cdr3_nt: TGTGCCAGCAGTCCGTGGACGGCGCCTTATGGCTACACCTTC
cdr3_aa: CASSPWTAPYGYTF
d_call: -
j_call: TRBJ1-2
clone_size: -
v_call: TRBV25-1

cdr3_nt: TGTGCCCCGCCGTTAGTGGGGAGAAGCACAGATACGCAGTATTTT
cdr3_aa: CAPPLVGRSTDTQYF
d_call: -
j_call: TRBJ2-3
clone_size: few
v_call: TRBV10-3

cdr3_nt: TGCAGCGTTGCCCGGGGGGGACGGCAGTACTTC
cdr3_aa: CSVARGGRQYF
d_call: TRBD2
j_call: TRBJ2-7
clone_size: -
v_call: TRBV29-1

cdr3_nt: TGTGCCAGCAGCTTGATGACCGGGGAGCTGTTTTTT
cdr3_aa: CASSLMTGELFF
d_call: -
j_call: TRBJ2-2
clone_size: few
v_call: TRBV5-6

cdr3_nt: TGTGCCAGCAGCGTAGCGCCGGGACAGGGGGGAAACACTGAAGCTTTCTTT
cdr3_aa: CASSVAPGQGGNTEAFF
d_call: TRBD1
j_call: TRBJ1-1
clone_size: -
v_call: TRBV9

cdr3_nt: TGCGCCAGCAGCCAAACCGGGACAGGGACTCTCTACGAGCAGTACTTC
cdr3_aa: CASSQTGTGTLYEQYF
d_call: TRBD1
j_call: TRBJ2-7
clone_size: -
v_call: TRBV4-1

cdr3_nt: TGTGCCATCAGGGGGGCTGGGGAAGAGACCCAGTACTTC
cdr3_aa: CAIRGAGEETQYF
d_call: -
j_call: TRBJ2-5
clone_size: few
v_call: TRBV10-3

cdr3_nt: TGCGCCAGCAGCCAAACTTTCCAGGGGGTAAACTATGGCTACACCTTC
cdr3_aa: CASSQTFQGVNYGYTF
d_call: TRBD1
j_call: TRBJ1-2
clone_size: -
v_call: TRBV4-1

cdr3_nt: TGTGCCAGCAGCTTAGTGTCCAATGAGCAGTTCTTC
cdr3_aa: CASSLVSNEQFF
d_call: -
j_call: TRBJ2-1
clone_size: few
v_call: TRBV11-2

cdr3_nt: TGTGCCAGCAGCCCCCAGACAGGGGGCATCACCGGGGAGCTGTTTTTT
cdr3_aa: CASSPQTGGITGELFF
d_call: TRBD1
j_call: TRBJ2-2
clone_size: few
v_call: TRBV7-6

cdr3_nt: TGTGCCAGCAGTTTAGGCGGGACTAGCGGGGGGGATACGCAGTATTTT
cdr3_aa: CASSLGGTSGGDTQYF
d_call: TRBD2
j_call: TRBJ2-3
clone_size: -
v_call: TRBV27

cdr3_nt: TGTGCCACCAGCAGAATCAGGGCGGACACCGGGGAGCTGTTTTTT
cdr3_aa: CATSRIRADTGELFF
d_call: -
j_call: TRBJ2-2
clone_size: -
v_call: TRBV15

cdr3_nt: TGTGCCAGCAGCTTCATTACAGGGGGCGCAGAGACCCAGTACTTC
cdr3_aa: CASSFITGGAETQYF
d_call: TRBD1
j_call: TRBJ2-5
clone_size: many
v_call: TRBV5-5

cdr3_nt: TGTGCCAGCAGCAGCCAGGGGGTGAATGGCTACACCTTC
cdr3_aa: CASSSQGVNGYTF
d_call: TRBD1
j_call: TRBJ1-2
clone_size: -
v_call: TRBV5-4

cdr3_nt: TGTGCCAGCAGCGCGGGGGGAGGAGAGACCCAGTACTTC
cdr3_aa: CASSAGGGETQYF
d_call: TRBD2
j_call: TRBJ2-5
clone_size: -
v_call: TRBV7-9

cdr3_nt: TGTGCCAGCAGCCCGCGGGAGACCCAGTACTTC
cdr3_aa: CASSPRETQYF
d_call: -
j_call: TRBJ2-5
clone_size: -
v_call: TRBV7-9

cdr3_nt: TGTGCCAGCAGTGGGGGTAGGACTGAAGCTTTCTTT
cdr3_aa: CASSGGRTEAFF
d_call: -
j_call: TRBJ1-1
clone_size: few
v_call: TRBV28

cdr3_nt: TGTGCCTGGAGTGTACCGGGACAGCGTGAAAAACTGTTTTTT
cdr3_aa: CAWSVPGQREKLFF
d_call: TRBD1
j_call: TRBJ1-4
clone_size: once
v_call: TRBV30

cdr3_nt: TGTGCTAGCAGCTTAGTGGGACAGGGCACAGATACGCAGTATTTT
cdr3_aa: CASSLVGQGTDTQYF
d_call: TRBD1
j_call: TRBJ2-3
clone_size: -
v_call: TRBV7-7

cdr3_nt: TGTGCCAGCAACCCACTCAGTGAAAAACTGTTTTTT
cdr3_aa: CASNPLSEKLFF
d_call: -
j_call: TRBJ1-4
clone_size: few
v_call: TRBV28

cdr3_nt: TGTGCCAGCAGCCAAGATTTAGGGGGGGGCCTGGATAATGAGCAGTTCTTC
cdr3_aa: CASSQDLGGGLDNEQFF
d_call: -
j_call: TRBJ2-1
clone_size: -
v_call: TRBV4-2

cdr3_nt: TGTGCCAGCACCCCAACCCGGGACAGGCCCTACGAGCAGTACTTC
cdr3_aa: CASTPTRDRPYEQYF
d_call: TRBD1
j_call: TRBJ2-7
clone_size: -
v_call: TRBV7-8

cdr3_nt: TGCAGCGTTGAAGGGCAGGGGGTGAGGGAGCAGTACTTC
cdr3_aa: CSVEGQGVREQYF
d_call: TRBD1
j_call: TRBJ2-7
clone_size: -
v_call: TRBV29-1

cdr3_nt: TGTGCCAGCAGTACTCACAGGGATTCACCCCTCCACTTT
cdr3_aa: CASSTHRDSPLHF
d_call: -
j_call: TRBJ1-6
clone_size: -
v_call: TRBV27

cdr3_nt: TGTGCCATCAGTGAAAGCCAGGGGGATCAGCCCCAGCATTTT
cdr3_aa: CAISESQGDQPQHF
d_call: TRBD1
j_call: TRBJ1-5
clone_size: few
v_call: TRBV10-3

cdr3_nt: TGCACCCCCGGGGACACACAGCATAATTCACCCCTCCACTTT
cdr3_aa: CTPGDTQHNSPLHF
d_call: -
j_call: TRBJ1-6
clone_size: -
v_call: TRBV29-1